The present entry profiles one T cell receptor (beta chain) with its context. The data were taken from a study of OX40 agonist ivuxolimab in advanced cancers. Libraries were prepared by immunoSEQ multiplex PCR; TCRdb keeps only in-frame clonotypes and omits some of them. The profile shows over 55,000 clones, roughly 89% of them singletons. Germline values: CDR1 MNHNY, CDR2 SVGAGI (reference sequence). The germline V and J ends were trimmed by 6 bases and 1 base, with 4 bases remaining between them. There are 12 residues in the CDR3. The gene calls are TRBV6-6 and TRBJ1-3; D not resolved. This TCR was sampled from an adult with an advanced solid tumor such as melanoma, head and neck, liver or kidney cancer. The sample here was CD4+ or CD8+ T cells sorted from blood, taken in a trial of the OX40 agonist ivuxolimab. CDR3 residues: CASRNSGNTIYF. For the CDR3, the DNA is TGTGCCAGCAGGAATTCTGGAAACACCATATATTTT.